The T cell receptor beta chain described here comes from a study of cytomegalovirus exposure and HLA in healthy donors. Study as a whole: An analysis done earlier identified more than 90 million unique TCR beta sequences from about 179 million T cells. Study-level results: V- and J-gene trimming of TCR beta was linked (in a later analysis) to a missense DCLRE1C variant. Specificity for CMV antigens was confirmed in vitro for a few of the CMV-associated chains.

The CDR3 runs 12 residues. V lost 7 bases to trimming and J lost 1 base, with 8 bases between them. Germline CDR1 reads MNHEY; CDR2 reads SVGAGI. The study ran its PCR with 60 Vbeta and 13 Jbeta primers. Sequencing was performed with immunoSEQ multiplex PCR; in TCRdb, only in-frame clones are kept and a portion is missing. Of 90,000 to 100,000 clones in the sample, around 69% were seen once. Remarks on this clone: Its antigen remains unidentified.

The chain joins TRBV6-5 to TRBJ2-7; D remains ambiguous. Sequencing was done on a sample of PBMCs. The source of this sequence is a woman in her sixties in good health and CMV-seropositive. As DNA, the CDR3 is TGTGCCAGCAACGGAGTTTCCTACGAGCAGTACTTC. This gives the protein CASNGVSYEQYF.